The TCR beta chain described here comes from a study of T cell responses to AZD1222 COVID-19 vaccine. At the level of the study: Pooling was applied to second doses at about 4 or about 12 weeks.

In germline, CDR1 is SGHAT, CDR2 FQNNGV. Trimming took off 5 bases at V and 1 base at J, with 14 bases between the two ends. The length of the CDR3 is 15 residues. This table comes from immunoSEQ multiplex PCR, and its TCRdb copy is limited to in-frame clones, with some not included. This table holds 85,000 to 100,000 clones, about nine tenths found once. On this clone: What it recognizes is unknown.

Study findings and constraints: Rises in breadth and depth of Spike-specific TCRs came after two AZD1222 doses.

The sequencing used peripheral blood, collected on day 0 of AZD1222 vaccination. This rearrangement joins TRBV11-2 to TRBJ1-2, with unresolved D. This TCR derives from an adult in good health. CDR3 sequence reads: CASSPLGRYNYGYTF. The DNA for the CDR3 is TGTGCCAGCAGCCCCCTCGGCCGGTATAACTATGGCTACACCTTC.